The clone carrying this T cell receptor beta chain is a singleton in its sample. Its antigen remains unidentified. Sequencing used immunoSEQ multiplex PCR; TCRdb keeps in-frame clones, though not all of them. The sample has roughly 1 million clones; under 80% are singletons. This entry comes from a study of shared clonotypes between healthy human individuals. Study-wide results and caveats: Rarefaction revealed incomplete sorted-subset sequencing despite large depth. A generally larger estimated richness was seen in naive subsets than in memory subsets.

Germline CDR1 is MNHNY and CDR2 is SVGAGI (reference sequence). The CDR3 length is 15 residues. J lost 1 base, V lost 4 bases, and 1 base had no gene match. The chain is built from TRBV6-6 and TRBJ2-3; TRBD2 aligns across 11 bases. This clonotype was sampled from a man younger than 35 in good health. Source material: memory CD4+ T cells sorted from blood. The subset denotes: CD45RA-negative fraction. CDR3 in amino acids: CASSWGLAGTDTQYF. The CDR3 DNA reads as TGTGCCAGCAGTTGGGGACTAGCGGGCACAGATACGCAGTATTTT.